This T cell receptor (beta chain) was profiled in a study of post-analysis software for immune sequencing data (dated by TCRdb to the mid-2010s). About the study as a whole: Relapsing-remitting, secondary progressive and progressive-relapsing multiple sclerosis were recorded as disease courses, and subtype annotation was lacking for some patients. A subset of samples was prepared in parallel using single-end sample barcoding, then pooled and co-amplified after Illumina adapter ligation. The patient repertoires were set against eleven to twelve previously published healthy control repertoires from donors whose ages ranged from roughly 6 to 25 years. Overall study outcomes, separate from this receptor: The control group was slightly older than the multiple sclerosis patient group. Roughly 5 TRBV segments, including TRBV5-6, TRBV5-1 and TRBV20-1, were significantly more frequent in patients than controls. When samples were clustered directly using the F measure, samples prepared in the same batch co-clustered strongly, which prompted a batch-effect correction. Multiple sclerosis patients had significantly lower normalized Chao1 diversity than controls, a result that suggests substantial peripheral T-cell clonal expansion.

Including the terminal cysteine and phenylalanine, the CDR3 comprises 15 residues. The retained sequence is limited to the CDR3, 45 bases, with the frame set at the first base. Trimmed from V: 3 bases; trimmed from J: 5 bases; junction bases lacking a gene match: 5. CDR1 and CDR2, per the germline V gene, are SGHTA and FQGTGA. Libraries were prepared through PCR. The data were produced on an Illumina HiSeq 2500. Unique molecular identifiers were incorporated into TCR beta cDNA libraries to reduce PCR and sequencing biases. Roughly 0.5 million cDNA molecules were obtained per 1 to 10 million input T cells, so each molecule approximated one T cell. The same protocol used for the earlier healthy control dataset was applied to prepare and sequence the patient libraries. Within a given batch, samples were prepared together, multiplexed and sequenced on the same HiSeq lane. Processing in the source paper ran as follows. MIGEC was used to process the raw barcoded reads, and molecular identifier groups with only a single read were discarded before consensus assembly and CDR3 extraction. Clonotype tables were post-analysed with VDJtools, and diversity was normalized by down-sampling all datasets to the smallest sample size. To correct batch-related cross-sample contamination, repertoire overlap clustering matched CDR3 amino acid sequences but not nucleotide sequences. TCRdb reanalyzed the raw reads on its own, using fastp at Q25 for trimming and MiXCR for clone calling, and kept in-frame beta chains. Identical CDR3 proteins give one entry, which carries the most common genes and DNA. TCRdb's processing, not the authors' own work, is the source of the V and J calls. In all, the sample holds some 890,000 distinct CDR3 sequences, and about 57% of those were seen once. Of the sample, approximately 4.4% is held by the ten largest clones.

In its sample, this clonotype was seen a few times. Its antigen specificity is not known. Base qualities are missing; no much larger clone stands one base away. To demonstrate the VDJtools post-analysis software, the study profiled TCR beta repertoires from the peripheral blood of 10 to 15 young patients with multiple sclerosis. The multiple sclerosis patients were children and adolescents between roughly 6 and 16 years of age. The chain couples TRBV7-3 to TRBJ2-1; 9 nucleotides in the junction match TRBD2. This clonotype was sampled from a girl aged 10-17 years with multiple sclerosis. The sample was blood. The DNA sequence follows: TGTGCCAGCAGCTTGGGTCTAGCGGGACACAATGAGCAGTTCTTC. Its protein reads: CASSLGLAGHNEQFF.